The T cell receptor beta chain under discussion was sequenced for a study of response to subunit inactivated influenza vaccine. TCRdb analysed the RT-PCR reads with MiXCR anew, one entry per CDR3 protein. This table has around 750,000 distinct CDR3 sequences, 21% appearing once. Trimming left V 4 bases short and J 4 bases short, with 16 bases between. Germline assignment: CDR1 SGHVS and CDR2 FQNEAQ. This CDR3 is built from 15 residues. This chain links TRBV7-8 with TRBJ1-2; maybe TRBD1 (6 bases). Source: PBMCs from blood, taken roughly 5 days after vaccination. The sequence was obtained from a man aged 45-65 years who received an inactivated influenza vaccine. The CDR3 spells CASSSSLRGFYGYTF. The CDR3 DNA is TGTGCCAGCAGCTCAAGCCTTAGGGGGTTCTATGGCTACACCTTC.